The 24 T cell receptor beta chains in this list originate from one sample, sequenced in a study of shared clonotypes between healthy human individuals. The assay was immunoSEQ multiplex PCR, and TCRdb's table has in-frame clones only and misses some. The table includes around 1.1 million clones, around 78% detected once. Sequenced input: memory CD4+ T cells from PBMCs. As to subset: CD45RA-negative fraction. The receptors stem from a man aged 18 to 29 in good health. Some clones in this sample may be carry-over from other donors' samples.

V usage is TRBV10-3 and J usage is TRBJ2-1, with 8 nucleotides matching TRBD2. The CDR3 is made up of 16 amino acids. The germline V gene encodes CDR1 ENHRY and CDR2 SYGVKD. Germline trimming cut 0 bases from V and 6 bases from J; bases unmatched to any gene: 7. Here the CDR3 reads CAISESQRETGNEQFF. In DNA, the CDR3 is TGTGCCATCAGTGAGTCGCAGCGGGAGACAGGCAATGAGCAGTTCTTC.

The chain links TRBV28 to TRBJ2-3; D could derive from TRBD1 or TRBD2 (5 bases each). Germline V gene data show CDR1 as MDHEN and CDR2 as SYDVKM. The CDR3 has 15 residues. The V end was cut by 5 bases, the J end by 4 bases, with 16 bases between. The CDR3 loop reads CASSVKAREPDTQYF. The CDR3 DNA follows: TGTGCCAGCAGTGTCAAAGCCAGGGAGCCAGATACGCAGTATTTT.

The V call is TRBV28, the J call TRBJ2-1; 11 bases map to TRBD2. This CDR3 contains 19 residues. Per germline, CDR1 MDHEN and CDR2 SYDVKM. Trimming removed 6 bases from V and 9 bases from J; junction bases left unmatched: 22. CDR3: CASSPQGHGTSGFGGEQFF. The CDR3 region has the DNA TGTGCCAGCAGCCCACAGGGGCATGGGACTAGCGGATTTGGGGGTGAGCAGTTCTTC.

The J gene is TRBJ1-2, the V gene TRBV29-1; 7 nucleotides match TRBD1. This CDR3 has 12 amino acids. Per the germline V gene, CDR1 is SQVTM and CDR2 is ANQGSEA. CDR3 DNA sequence: TGCACCGTGGGACAGCTCTCCCTGGGCTACACCTTC. Translation: CTVGQLSLGYTF. Supplemented by reference TRBV29-1 and TRBJ1-2, the full variable domain reads SAVISQKPSRDICQRGTSLTIQCQVDSQVTMMFWYRQQPGQSLTLIATANQGSEATYESGFVIDKFPISRPNLTFSTLTVSNMSPEDSSIYLCTVGQLSLGYTFGSGTRLTVV.

The V call is TRBV28, the J call TRBJ2-6, with D possibly being TRBD1 (5 bases). Looked up from germline, CDR1 is MDHEN and CDR2 is SYDVKM. The CDR3 has 18 residues. The germline V and J ends were trimmed by 10 bases and 2 bases, with 24 bases remaining between them. CDR3 in amino acids: CATRNRQSQMAGANVLTF. Here the CDR3 DNA reads TGTGCCACCCGAAACCGACAGTCCCAGATGGCTGGGGCCAACGTCCTGACTTTC.

The CDR3 loop reads CASSGGQGPYNEQFF. CDR3 bases: TGTGCCAGCAGCGGGGGACAGGGCCCCTACAATGAGCAGTTCTTC. This sequence joins TRBV9 and TRBJ2-1, with 9 bases lining up with TRBD1. The V segment lost 3 bases and the J segment 2 bases; nucleotides outside the gene matches: 3. Germline V gene sequence: CDR1 SGDLS, CDR2 YYNGEE. This CDR3 region has 15 residues.

V is TRBV7-2 and J is TRBJ1-1, with TRBD1 matching over 7 bases. This CDR3 is 13 amino acids long. CDR1 and CDR2 from the germline V gene are SGHTA and FQGNSA. Trimming at V came to 5 bases and at J to 7 bases, leaving 7 bases not matched to a gene. CDR3 loop: CASSPNRQGEAFF. The CDR3 DNA sequence: TGTGCCAGCAGCCCAAACCGACAGGGTGAAGCTTTCTTT.

The chain joins TRBV6-5 to TRBJ1-4; D not certain. The CDR3 totals 13 residues. Germline assignment: CDR1 MNHEY and CDR2 SVGAGI. Deletions cut 6 bases from V and 4 bases from J, with 9 bases between. The CDR3 sequence: CASSRGFNEKLFF. CDR3 sequence (DNA): TGTGCCAGCAGCCGGGGTTTTAATGAAAAACTGTTTTTT.

This chain links TRBV7-2 with TRBJ1-4; D gene uncertain. V was trimmed by 2 bases and J by 7 bases, leaving 11 bases between them. Germline V gene data show CDR1 as SGHTA and CDR2 as FQGNSA. The CDR3 has 14 amino acids. CDR3 sequence: CASSLIGNGEKLFF. CDR3 coding DNA: TGTGCCAGCAGCTTAATAGGGAACGGTGAAAAACTGTTTTTT. The whole variable domain, filled in from reference TRBV7-2 and TRBJ1-4, reads GAGVSQSPSNKVTEKGKDVELRCDPISGHTALYWYRQSLGQGLEFLIYFQGNSAPDKSGLPSDRFSAERTGGSVSTLTIQRTQQEDSAVYLCASSLIGNGEKLFFGSGTQLSVL.

V is TRBV6-1 and J is TRBJ2-5; D is undetermined. CDR3 length: 10 amino acids. Germline V gene data show CDR1 as MNHNS and CDR2 as SASEGT. V lost 10 bases and J lost 3, with 6 bases in between. DNA for the CDR3: TGTGCCACTGATAAAGAGACCCAGTACTTC. Translated: CATDKETQYF.

The J gene is TRBJ2-2, the V gene TRBV5-1, with D unclear. Germline V lookup: CDR1 SGHRS, CDR2 YFSETQ. The CDR3 consists of 16 residues. The V end was cut by 4 bases, the J end by 0 bases, with 13 bases between. CDR3 coding DNA: TGCGCCAGCAGCCCGTTGCCAGGATCGAACACCGGGGAGCTGTTTTTT. It is translated as CASSPLPGSNTGELFF. Full variable domain (rest looked up from reference TRBV5-1 and TRBJ2-2): KAGVTQTPRYLIKTRGQQVTLSCSPISGHRSVSWYQQTPGQGLQFLFEYFSETQRNKGNFPGRFSGRQFSNSRSEMNVSTLELGDSALYLCASSPLPGSNTGELFFGEGSRLTVL.

This clone has a single count. The chain uses TRBV6-5 and TRBJ1-5; D not certain. CDR1 and CDR2 (germline): MNHEY, SVGAGI. The V gene lost 2 bases and the J gene lost 5 bases, with 7 bases spanning the gap. CDR3 size: 13 residues. Here the CDR3 reads CASSYGVHQPQHF. CDR3 sequence (DNA): TGTGCCAGCAGTTACGGGGTGCATCAGCCCCAGCATTTT.

V and J are TRBV19 and TRBJ2-2, with 10 nucleotides matching TRBD1. The germline V gene encodes CDR1 LNHDA and CDR2 SQIVND (reference sequence). V lost 6 bases, J lost 5 bases, and 9 bases stayed unmatched. CDR3 length: 16 residues. CDR3 loop: CASRGPGQGRTGELFF. In DNA, the CDR3 is TGTGCCAGTAGGGGACCGGGACAGGGGAGGACCGGGGAGCTGTTTTTT.

V usage is TRBV27 and J usage is TRBJ2-1; 9 positions match TRBD2. Germline V CDR1 and CDR2: MNHEY, SMNVEV (reference sequence). This CDR3 region has 15 residues. Losses at the gene ends were 5 bases for V and 2 bases for J; bases not matched to a gene: 4. CDR3 amino acids: CASSGGGRAYNEQFF. The CDR3, as DNA: TGTGCCAGCAGTGGGGGCGGGAGGGCCTACAATGAGCAGTTCTTC.

This chain connects TRBV5-1 to TRBJ2-7; TRBD2 matches at 15 bases. Trimming took 5 bases from V and 1 from J; bases not matched to a gene: 16. The CDR3 covers 20 residues. CDR1 is SGHRS and CDR2 is YFSETQ in the germline V gene. CDR3 loop: CASRSMGTSGRRWASYEQYF. Here the CDR3 DNA reads TGCGCCAGCAGATCCATGGGGACTAGCGGGAGGCGGTGGGCATCCTACGAGCAGTACTTC.

As to this clone: This may arise from a read error, as a much more abundant clone is one base away. Other DNA sequences in the same sample also yield this CDR3. The V and J genes are TRBV7-2 and TRBJ2-2, with a weak D call TRBD2 (5 bases). The CDR3 contains 13 residues. CDR1 SGHTA and CDR2 FQGNSA come from the germline V gene. Trimming pared 6 bases from V and 8 bases from J, leaving 13 bases between. CDR3 sequence reads: CASSLVRAGELFF. The CDR3 DNA sequence: TGTGCCAGCAGTCTAGTGCGGGCTGGGGAGCTGTTTTTT.

V usage is TRBV14 and J usage is TRBJ2-7, with 7 bases identical to TRBD2. CDR3 length: 15 amino acids. Germline loops: CDR1 SGHDN, CDR2 FVKESK. The ends lost 0 bases at V and 7 bases at J; junction bases unmatched: 9. In DNA form, the CDR3 reads TGTGCCAGCAGCCAAGATTCTAGCGGTCTGGGTGAGCAGTACTTC. Amino acids: CASSQDSSGLGEQYF. The full variable domain, in which reference TRBV14 and TRBJ2-7 provide the parts outside the CDR3, is EAGVTQFPSHSVIEKGQTVTLRCDPISGHDNLYWYRRVMGKEIKFLLHFVKESKQDESGMPNNRFLAERTGGTYSTLKVQPAELEDSGVYFCASSQDSSGLGEQYFGPGTRLTVT.

The sample holds one count of this clone. The sample holds other DNA sequences that translate to the same CDR3. The chain couples TRBV5-1 to TRBJ2-3, with D possibly TRBD2 on 6 matching bases. Germline CDR1 reads SGHRS; CDR2 reads YFSETQ. The CDR3 runs 15 residues. V lost 1 base, J lost 0 bases, and 9 bases lay in between. CDR3 loop: CASSLTGTSTDTQYF. DNA of the CDR3: TGCGCCAGCAGCTTGACGGGGACTAGCACAGATACGCAGTATTTT. Together with reference TRBV5-1 and TRBJ2-3, the CDR3 gives the full variable domain: KAGVTQTPRYLIKTRGQQVTLSCSPISGHRSVSWYQQTPGQGLQFLFEYFSETQRNKGNFPGRFSGRQFSNSRSEMNVSTLELGDSALYLCASSLTGTSTDTQYFGPGTRLTVL.

This chain uses TRBV5-1 with TRBJ2-5, with a weak D call TRBD2 (6 bases). From germline, CDR1 is SGHRS and CDR2 YFSETQ. The ends were cut back, 7 bases at V and 0 bases at J, with 7 bases in the middle. The CDR3 runs 12 residues. CDR3 bases: TGCGCCAGCCGACTAGACCAAGAGACCCAGTACTTC. Protein sequence: CASRLDQETQYF.

The J gene is TRBJ1-2, the V gene TRBV9; D is undetermined. The CDR3 loop spans 15 amino acids. The germline V gene has CDR1 SGDLS and CDR2 YYNGEE. Trimming cost V 5 bases and J 7 bases, with 21 bases left between them. The CDR3 protein is CASSEGGLSGGGYTF. CDR3 nucleotides: TGTGCCAGCAGTGAGGGTGGGCTGAGCGGTGGTGGCTACACCTTC. Looking up the rest from reference TRBV9 and TRBJ1-2 gives the full variable domain: DSGVTQTPKHLITATGQRVTLRCSPRSGDLSVYWYQQSLDQGLQFLIQYYNGEERAKGNILERFSAQQFPDLHSELNLSSLELGDSALYFCASSEGGLSGGGYTFGSGTRLTVV.

This clone was recorded a few times. The chain joins TRBV5-8 to TRBJ1-5, with D unresolved. The germline gives CDR1 SGHTS, CDR2 YDEGEE. V lost 4 bases and J lost 0, with 11 bases in between. This CDR3 region has 15 residues. CDR3 sequence reads: CASSTGRYSNQPQHF. In DNA form, the CDR3 reads TGTGCCAGCAGCACGGGGAGGTATAGCAATCAGCCCCAGCATTTT.

The gene calls are TRBV28 and TRBJ1-5; TRBD1 agrees at 7 bases. CDR1 is MDHEN, CDR2 SYDVKM, per germline. V lost 11 bases and J lost 5; bases outside the gene matches: 9. This CDR3 region has 13 residues. The CDR3 reads CAGRQGRDQPQHF. The CDR3 coding sequence is TGTGCCGGAAGACAGGGAAGAGATCAGCCCCAGCATTTT.

V usage is TRBV5-1 and J usage is TRBJ1-4; D may be TRBD1 (6 bases). CDR1 is SGHRS, CDR2 YFSETQ, per germline. This CDR3 is built from 15 residues. Trimming took off 0 bases at V and 8 bases at J, with 14 bases between the two ends. CDR3 coding DNA: TGCGCCAGCAGCTTGGCGGGGGGGCAGGGAGAAAAACTGTTTTTT. Amino acid sequence: CASSLAGGQGEKLFF.

J is TRBJ1-5 and V is TRBV2; D gene ambiguous. The germline CDR1 and CDR2 sequences are SNHLY and FYNNEI. CDR3 length: 12 residues. V shed 4 bases and J shed 9 bases, with 10 bases lying between them. The CDR3 protein is CASSVQSSPQHF. CDR3 nucleotides: TGTGCCAGCAGTGTTCAGAGTTCGCCCCAGCATTTT.